The 14 T cell receptor beta chains below were found in one sample sequenced in a study of blood T cell repertoires in COVID-19. TCRdb's table, derived via immunoSEQ multiplex PCR, lists solely in-frame clones and lacks some. The sample lists 15,000 to 20,000 clones, about 86% occurring once. The source material was peripheral blood. The source is a man in his 70s with acute or convalescent COVID-19.

This clone was found once. The V and J genes are TRBV21-1 and TRBJ2-7; the table calls TRBD2, which could not be checked here. TRBV21-1 is tagged as a pseudogene. The CDR3 is 19 residues long. The CDR3: CASSKGDPTFLTGGVEQYF. The CDR3, as DNA: TGTGCCAGCAGCAAAGGTGACCCGACTTTCCTCACGGGGGGGGTCGAGCAGTACTTC.

This chain uses TRBV11-2 with TRBJ1-5; D is ambiguous. The CDR3 has 13 amino acids. Trimming left V 1 base short and J 5 bases short, with 6 bases between. Germline lookup yields CDR1 SGHAT and CDR2 FQNNGV. The DNA of the CDR3 is TGTGCCAGCAGCTTAGTTCAGGATCAGCCCCAGCATTTT. Residues: CASSLVQDQPQHF.

This chain links TRBV6-4 with TRBJ2-2; 10 bases map to TRBD1. CDR1 is MRHNA and CDR2 is SNTAGT in the germline V gene. J was trimmed by 2 bases and V by 6 bases; bases with no gene match: 3. The CDR3 contains 15 residues. The DNA of the CDR3 is TGTGCCAGCAGCAAGACAGGGGGCAACACCGGGGAGCTGTTTTTT. It codes for CASSKTGGNTGELFF.

The chain links TRBV23-1 to TRBJ1-1, with 8 bases fitting TRBD1. TRBV23-1 is an open reading frame whose function is uncertain. The CDR3 extends over 17 amino acids. The J segment lost 3 bases and the V segment lost 0 bases, leaving 9 bases of the junction unmatched. The CDR3 loop reads CASSQSVRGREDTEAFF. CDR3 coding DNA: TGCGCCAGCAGTCAATCGGTCAGGGGGCGCGAGGACACTGAAGCTTTCTTT.

The chain couples TRBV20-1 to TRBJ2-1, with D possibly matching TRBD2 (5 bases). CDR3 size: 15 residues. In germline, CDR1 is DFQATT, CDR2 SNEGSKA (reference sequence). V lost 3 bases to trimming and J lost 0 bases, with 12 bases between them. CDR3 bases: TGCAGTGCTAGTTCCGGGATTAGCTCCTACAATGAGCAGTTCTTC. As protein: CSASSGISSYNEQFF.

This rearrangement joins TRBV7-9 to TRBJ1-3; D ambiguous. The CDR3 loop spans 13 amino acids. V lost 1 base, J lost 8 bases, and 9 bases lay in between. CDR1 is SEHNR, CDR2 FQNEAQ, per germline (reference sequence). This chain's CDR3 is CASSLDGGDTIYF. The CDR3 bases are TGTGCCAGCAGCTTAGATGGAGGCGACACCATATATTTT.

The chain joins TRBV11-1 to TRBJ2-1; TRBD2 aligns across 10 bases. The trim removed 5 bases at V and 4 bases at J, leaving 5 bases unmatched. In germline, CDR1 is SGHAT, CDR2 FQDESV (reference sequence). This CDR3 contains 15 residues. Here the CDR3 reads CASSLTSGAYNEQFF. The CDR3, as DNA: TGTGCCAGCAGCCTCACTAGCGGGGCATACAATGAGCAGTTCTTC.

Only a few counts were recorded for this clone. The V and J genes are TRBV18 and TRBJ1-2; tentatively, D is TRBD1 (5 bases). From germline, CDR1 is KGHSH and CDR2 LQKENI. This CDR3 comprises 14 residues. V was cut by 5 bases and J by 4 bases, with 14 bases left in between. CDR3 nucleotide sequence: TGTGCCAGCTCATCGGGACTGGCCGGCTATGGCTACACCTTC. Protein: CASSSGLAGYGYTF.

The chain uses TRBV6-5 and TRBJ1-1, with 9 nucleotides matching TRBD1. CDR3 length equals 15 residues. Germline V lookup: CDR1 MNHEY, CDR2 SVGAGI. V shed 6 bases, J shed 1 base, and the junction held 6 bases outside the gene matches. CDR3: CASSGQGMANTEAFF. The DNA of the CDR3 is TGTGCCAGCAGCGGACAGGGGATGGCGAACACTGAAGCTTTCTTT.

V gene TRBV4-2 combines with J gene TRBJ2-3; 7 nucleotides match TRBD2. The V segment lost 1 base and the J segment 2 bases; nucleotides outside the gene matches: 6. Germline values: CDR1 LGHNA, CDR2 YNFKEQ. This CDR3 contains 16 residues. CDR3 in amino acids: CASSQGGGTYTDTQYF. CDR3 coding DNA: TGTGCCAGCAGCCAAGGGGGGGGGACTTACACAGATACGCAGTATTTT.

The chain combines TRBV4-2 with TRBJ1-2; 7 bases agree with TRBD1. This CDR3 region has 14 residues. The trim removed 2 bases at V and 4 bases at J, leaving 4 bases unmatched. Germline lookup yields CDR1 LGHNA and CDR2 YNFKEQ. Here the CDR3 reads CASSQPGGTYGYTF. DNA for the CDR3: TGTGCCAGCAGCCAACCAGGGGGGACCTATGGCTACACCTTC.

V is TRBV28 and J is TRBJ1-5; 11 nucleotides match TRBD1. Germline-derived CDR1 and CDR2 are MDHEN and SYDVKM. V was pared by 6 bases and J by 5 bases, with 6 bases of the junction left unmatched. The CDR3 loop spans 15 amino acids. In DNA, the CDR3 is TGTGCCAGCAGGTGGACAGGGGGCAGCTATCAGCCCCAGCATTTT. This gives the protein CASRWTGGSYQPQHF. The full variable domain, with the rest looked up from reference TRBV28 and TRBJ1-5, is DVKVTQSSRYLVKRTGEKVFLECVQDMDHENMFWYRQDPGLGLRLIYFSYDVKMKEKGDIPEGYSVSREKKERFSLILESASTNQTSMYLCASRWTGGSYQPQHFGDGTRLSIL.

Only a few counts were recorded for this clone. The chain couples TRBV10-3 to TRBJ2-6; 12 nucleotides align to TRBD2. Per germline, CDR1 ENHRY and CDR2 SYGVKD. CDR3 length equals 18 residues. Germline trimming cut 5 bases from V and 2 bases from J; bases unmatched to any gene: 7. CDR3 nucleotides: TGTGCCATCAGTCAGACTAGCGGGGGATTTACTGGGGCCAACGTCCTGACTTTC. Its translation is CAISQTSGGFTGANVLTF.

This sequence joins TRBV19 and TRBJ1-5, with 7 bases identical to TRBD1. Unmatched junction bases numbered 6, after V lost 7 bases and J lost 0 bases. The CDR3 is made up of 15 amino acids. Per the germline V gene, CDR1 is LNHDA and CDR2 is SQIVND (reference sequence). The CDR3 loop is CASMGTVYSNQPQHF. The DNA of the CDR3 is TGTGCCAGTATGGGGACAGTGTATAGCAATCAGCCCCAGCATTTT.